This T cell receptor beta chain is drawn from a study of beta chain features in type 1 diabetes. Study-wide findings and caveats: PCR could preferentially amplify shorter templates, alike in patients and controls.

The authors obtained over 98% purity in all sorted populations. As for this clone: Its specificity is not known.

The V gene end was trimmed by 2 bases and the J gene end by 8 bases; junction bases not matched to a gene: 7. CDR1 is MNHEY and CDR2 is SVGAGI in the germline V gene. This CDR3 comprises 14 residues. Isolated RNA was reverse transcribed in full, so expressed TCRB transcripts were sequenced. Data came from immunoSEQ multiplex PCR; TCRdb stores just in-frame clones and leaves some out. The table lists hundreds of thousands of clones, approximately 15% of them singletons. The rearrangement joins TRBV6-5 to TRBJ2-3; 7 positions match TRBD2. Sequencing was done on a sample of central memory CD4+ T cells from blood. This receptor was obtained from a young man in good health. CDR3 DNA sequence: TGTGCCAGCAGTTACGGTCTAGCGGCTCGTACGCAGTATTTT. Translated, it gives CASSYGLAARTQYF.